This T cell receptor beta chain was found in a study of cytomegalovirus exposure and HLA in healthy donors. Here immunoSEQ multiplex PCR was the method, and the copy in TCRdb shows in-frame clones only, minus some. The repertoire includes 120,000 or so clones, roughly 87% of them detected once, and approximately 1.9% sits in the top ten. Material: PBMCs. This clonotype originated in a young woman in good health and CMV-seronegative.

The CDR3 is CASSLSTQAYGYTF. The CDR3 DNA reads TGTGCCAGCAGCTTAAGCACCCAGGCCTATGGCTACACCTTC. The chain has TRBV7-2 and TRBJ1-2; D not certain. Germline V gives CDR1 SGHTA, CDR2 FQGNSA. V shed 2 bases and J shed 4 bases, with 11 bases lying between them. This CDR3 is built from 14 residues.